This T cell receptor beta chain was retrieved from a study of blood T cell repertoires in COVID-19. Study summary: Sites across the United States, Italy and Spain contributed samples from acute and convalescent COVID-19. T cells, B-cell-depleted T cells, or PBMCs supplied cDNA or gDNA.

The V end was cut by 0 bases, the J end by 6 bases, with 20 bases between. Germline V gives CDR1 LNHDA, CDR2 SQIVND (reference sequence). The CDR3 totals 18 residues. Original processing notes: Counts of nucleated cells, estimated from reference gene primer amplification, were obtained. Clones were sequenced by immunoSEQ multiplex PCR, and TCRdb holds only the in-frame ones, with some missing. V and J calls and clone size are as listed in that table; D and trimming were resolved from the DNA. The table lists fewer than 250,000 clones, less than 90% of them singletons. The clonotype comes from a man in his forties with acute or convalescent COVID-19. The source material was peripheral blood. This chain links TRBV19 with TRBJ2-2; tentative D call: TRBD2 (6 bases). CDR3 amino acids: CASSIDLGRGWGAGELFF. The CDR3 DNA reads TGTGCCAGTAGTATAGATCTTGGACGAGGCTGGGGGGCCGGGGAGCTGTTTTTT.